This TCR beta chain comes out of a study of control samples from healthy donors and cancer patients. Assay: immunoSEQ multiplex PCR; the TCRdb copy retains only in-frame clones and omits some. The listing records roughly 200,000 clones. The TCR sequence derives from a woman aged 25 to 39 in good health. The sequenced sample was blood.

The CDR3 here is CASSLGSVNQPQHF. DNA of the CDR3: TGTGCCAGCAGTCTGGGTTCAGTCAATCAGCCCCAGCATTTT. V gene TRBV2 combines with J gene TRBJ1-5; D not certain. Deletions cut 5 bases from V and 3 bases from J, with 11 bases between. The germline gives CDR1 SNHLY, CDR2 FYNNEI. CDR3 size: 14 residues. Drawing the rest from reference TRBV2 and TRBJ1-5, the complete variable domain is EPEVTQTPSHQVTQMGQEVILRCVPISNHLYFYWYRQILGQKVEFLVSFYNNEISEKSEIFDDQFSVERPDGSNFTLKIRSTKLEDSAMYFCASSLGSVNQPQHFGDGTRLSIL.